The T cell receptor beta chain described here comes from a study of blood T cell repertoires in COVID-19. This CDR3 is 18 amino acids long. Germline V lookup: CDR1 SGDLS, CDR2 YYNGEE. The J segment lost 3 bases and the V segment lost 1 base, leaving 10 bases of the junction unmatched. Original processing notes: Quantification of nucleated cells was approximated via reference gene primer amplification. The protocol was immunoSEQ multiplex PCR, while the TCRdb copy is restricted to in-frame clones and leaves out a portion. From that table come the V and J calls and clone size; the DNA was used to work out D and trimming. The sample yields 300,000 to 350,000 clones, more than 80% seen once.

Sample: peripheral blood. The TCR comes from a woman aged 30 to 39 with COVID-19, enrolled during active disease. V gene TRBV9 combines with J gene TRBJ2-2, with 9 positions matching TRBD2. The CDR3 spells CASSVLAGGYTDTGELFF. In DNA form, the CDR3 reads TGTGCCAGCAGCGTATTGGCGGGAGGGTATACGGACACCGGGGAGCTGTTTTTT.